This is a list of T cell receptor beta chains from one sample in a study of beta chain features in type 1 diabetes. The protocol was immunoSEQ multiplex PCR, while the TCRdb copy is restricted to in-frame clones and leaves out a portion. The profile covers 400,000 to 450,000 clones, with over 11% appearing a single time and under 0.04% taken by the ten largest. The specimen sequenced was naive CD4+ T cells from blood. The source of these receptors is a man aged 25-45 years in good health. Each CDR3 is given with its conserved first and last residue. D genes are given only for firm matches. Size is stated for part of the rows, as once, few or many counts, or as a class when the clone is expanded.

clone_size	d_call	cdr3_length	v_call	j_call	cdr3_aa	cdr3_nt
few	NA	14	TRBV5-1	TRBJ2-3	CASSVEGIRDTQYF	TGCGCCAGCAGCGTGGAGGGGATACGAGATACGCAGTATTTT
few	NA	14	TRBV4-3	TRBJ1-1	CASSQEAQNTEAFF	TGCGCCAGCAGCCAAGAGGCCCAGAACACTGAAGCTTTCTTT
NA	NA	13	TRBV29-1	TRBJ2-5	CSVGTAVGETQYF	TGCAGCGTTGGGACAGCGGTGGGGGAGACCCAGTACTTC
once	NA	15	TRBV7-9	TRBJ2-6	CASSLQGPGANVLTF	TGTGCCAGCAGCCTTCAGGGGCCTGGGGCCAACGTCCTGACTTTC
NA	NA	13	TRBV5-4	TRBJ1-1	CASSQDRNTEAFF	TGTGCCAGCAGTCAGGACAGGAACACTGAAGCTTTCTTT
NA	TRBD1	17	TRBV6-1	TRBJ2-2	CASSESDRLRGTGELFF	TGTGCCAGCAGTGAATCGGACAGGCTCAGGGGCACCGGGGAGCTGTTTTTT
NA	NA	18	TRBV27	TRBJ2-2	CASSLGGLVSHITGELFF	TGTGCCAGCAGTTTAGGAGGCTTGGTGTCCCACATAACGGGGGAGCTGTTTTTT
few	TRBD1	14	TRBV7-9	TRBJ1-2	CASSFLGQGIGYTF	TGTGCCAGCAGCTTCCTGGGACAGGGTATTGGCTACACCTTC
many	NA	12	TRBV9	TRBJ1-2	CASSPLRDGYTF	TGTGCCAGCAGCCCCCTTCGGGATGGCTACACCTTC
few	NA	15	TRBV5-4	TRBJ2-2	CASSPGRGEAGELFF	TGTGCCAGCAGCCCTGGCAGGGGGGAGGCCGGGGAGCTGTTTTTT
NA	NA	15	TRBV14	TRBJ1-1	CASSRWFGGDTEAFF	TGTGCCAGCAGCCGGTGGTTCGGTGGGGACACTGAAGCTTTCTTT
few	TRBD2	13	TRBV30	TRBJ2-3	CAWSPRGGDTQYF	TGTGCCTGGAGTCCTCGGGGGGGAGATACGCAGTATTTT
few	NA	14	TRBV6-5	TRBJ1-6	CASNPGAWNSPLHF	TGTGCCAGCAACCCGGGGGCTTGGAATTCACCCCTCCACTTT
few	TRBD1	15	TRBV29-1	TRBJ2-3	CSVERQGYPTDTQYF	TGCAGCGTCGAAAGACAGGGGTACCCCACAGATACGCAGTATTTT
few	NA	11	TRBV6-8	TRBJ2-3	CASPGTDTQYF	TGTGCCAGTCCAGGCACAGATACGCAGTATTTT
NA	NA	15	TRBV7-2	TRBJ2-5	CASSLETVSQETQYF	TGTGCCAGCAGCTTAGAGACAGTCTCCCAAGAGACCCAGTACTTC
few	TRBD2	16	TRBV7-2	TRBJ2-5	CASSLDPSGQQETQYF	TGTGCCAGCAGCTTAGACCCTAGCGGGCAACAAGAGACCCAGTACTTC
NA	NA	12	TRBV18	TRBJ2-5	CASSPSGETQYF	TGTGCCAGCTCACCATCAGGGGAGACCCAGTACTTC
few	TRBD1	16	TRBV6-5	TRBJ1-3	CASSYSRQGLGNTIYF	TGTGCCAGCAGTTACTCGAGACAGGGCCTTGGAAACACCATATATTTT
NA	NA	13	TRBV6-5	TRBJ1-6	CASRSTPNSPLHF	TGTGCCAGCAGAAGCACACCTAATTCACCCCTCCACTTT
few	NA	11	TRBV5-1	TRBJ2-1	CASSFRNEQFF	TGCGCCAGCAGCTTCCGCAATGAGCAGTTCTTC
NA	TRBD2	16	TRBV7-2	TRBJ2-7	CASSLEGLAGAYEQYF	TGTGCCAGCAGCCTAGAGGGACTAGCGGGGGCCTACGAGCAGTACTTC
few	NA	15	TRBV11-2	TRBJ2-3	CASTWIRGHTDTQYF	TGTGCCAGCACTTGGATCCGGGGACACACAGATACGCAGTATTTT
few	NA	16	TRBV2	TRBJ1-1	CASSTLGGQVNTEAFF	TGTGCCAGCAGTACCCTCGGGGGGCAAGTGAACACTGAAGCTTTCTTT
NA	NA	17	TRBV5-4	TRBJ2-7	CASSLILRGYGTLEQYF	TGTGCCAGCAGCCTTATCCTCCGGGGTTATGGGACTCTCGAGCAGTACTTC
NA	NA	14	TRBV30	TRBJ2-1	CAWSEQMRDGSLLF	TGTGCCTGGAGCGAACAAATGAGGGACGGATCCTTGCTCTTC
few	NA	14	TRBV14	TRBJ1-1	CASSQDFGATEAFF	TGTGCCAGCAGCCAAGATTTCGGGGCCACTGAAGCTTTCTTT
NA	NA	14	TRBV2	TRBJ2-7	CASSEFDVSYEQYF	TGTGCCAGCAGTGAGTTCGACGTCTCCTACGAGCAGTACTTC
few	NA	16	TRBV18	TRBJ1-1	CASSPRRDNMNTEAFF	TGTGCCAGCTCACCACGAAGGGACAACATGAACACTGAAGCTTTCTTT
NA	NA	12	TRBV5-1	TRBJ1-1	CASSREATEAFF	TGCGCCAGCAGCAGGGAGGCCACTGAAGCTTTCTTT
NA	TRBD2	16	TRBV4-1	TRBJ2-5	CASSQEPTSLKETQYF	TGCGCCAGCAGCCAAGAACCGACTAGCCTAAAAGAGACCCAGTACTTC
NA	NA	14	TRBV7-2	TRBJ1-5	CASSLAHLNQPQHF	TGTGCCAGCAGCTTAGCGCACCTTAATCAGCCCCAGCATTTT
few	NA	12	TRBV5-4	TRBJ2-3	CASSDFTNTQYF	TGTGCCAGCAGCGACTTTACTAATACGCAGTATTTT
few	TRBD1	14	TRBV19	TRBJ2-1	CASSTQGARNEQFF	TGTGCCAGTAGTACCCAGGGGGCACGGAATGAGCAGTTCTTC
NA	NA	12	TRBV9	TRBJ1-1	CASSPSHGKVFF	TGTGCCAGCAGCCCTTCCCACGGGAAAGTTTTCTTT
few	NA	15	TRBV7-8	TRBJ2-1	CASSSTTRGVNEQFF	TGTGCCAGCAGCTCTACGACTAGGGGTGTCAATGAGCAGTTCTTC
few	NA	15	TRBV5-4	TRBJ2-6	CASSLQSRGANVLTF	TGTGCCAGCAGCTTGCAGTCCCGCGGGGCCAACGTCCTGACTTTC
few	NA	18	TRBV19	TRBJ2-4	CASSIAKSGLFAKNIQYF	TGTGCCAGTAGTATTGCCAAAAGCGGCCTCTTCGCCAAAAACATTCAGTACTTC
NA	TRBD2	15	TRBV5-1	TRBJ2-7	CASSLWTSGGHEQYF	TGCGCCAGCAGCCTGTGGACTAGCGGGGGACACGAGCAGTACTTC
NA	NA	13	TRBV5-1	TRBJ1-2	CASSPGSRSGYTF	TGCGCCAGCAGCCCTGGGAGTCGTAGTGGCTACACCTTC
NA	NA	11	TRBV2	TRBJ2-2	CASSVEGELFF	TGTGCCAGCAGTGTGGAAGGGGAGCTGTTTTTT
few	TRBD2	15	TRBV10-3	TRBJ2-5	CAISRSGRRQETQYF	TGTGCCATCAGTCGAAGCGGGAGGAGGCAAGAGACCCAGTACTTC
NA	TRBD1	15	TRBV7-9	TRBJ1-6	CASSTGDRGNSPLHF	TGTGCCAGCAGCACGGGGGACAGGGGTAATTCACCCCTCCACTTT
few	NA	14	TRBV7-2	TRBJ2-1	CASLLVGGYNEQFF	TGTGCCAGCTTATTAGTTGGGGGATACAATGAGCAGTTCTTC
few	TRBD1	15	TRBV19	TRBJ2-7	CASSIVPGQAYEQYF	TGTGCCAGTAGTATAGTTCCTGGACAGGCCTACGAGCAGTACTTC
few	NA	17	TRBV11-2	TRBJ2-5	CASSLGTNRVVGETQYF	TGTGCCAGCAGCTTAGGAACCAACAGGGTGGTGGGAGAGACCCAGTACTTC
NA	NA	14	TRBV6-5	TRBJ2-1	CASRTDIFGNEQFF	TGTGCCAGCAGAACAGATATATTTGGCAATGAGCAGTTCTTC
few	TRBD1	15	TRBV5-1	TRBJ2-4	CASSSHRDSKNIQYF	TGCGCCAGCAGCTCCCACCGGGACAGCAAAAACATTCAGTACTTC
NA	NA	15	TRBV28	TRBJ1-2	CASSSSGIGSYGYTF	TGTGCCAGCAGTTCCTCAGGTATTGGAAGCTATGGCTACACCTTC
NA	NA	13	TRBV6-6	TRBJ2-5	CASSYSRLLAQYF	TGTGCCAGCAGTTACTCGAGACTGTTGGCCCAGTACTTC
NA	NA	15	TRBV9	TRBJ1-2	CASSLKDSPNYGYTF	TGTGCCAGCAGCCTAAAGGACAGTCCTAACTATGGCTACACCTTC
few	TRBD2	17	TRBV4-3	TRBJ2-3	CASSQGLTSGDTDTQYF	TGCGCCAGCAGCCAAGGACTTACCAGCGGGGACACAGATACGCAGTATTTT
NA	NA	10	TRBV6-6	TRBJ2-5	CASSYKTQYF	TGTGCCAGCAGTTATAAGACCCAGTACTTC
NA	TRBD1	11	TRBV20-1	TRBJ2-1	CSARDSTGELF	TGCAGTGCTAGAGATAGCACAGGGGAGCTCTTC
NA	NA	14	TRBV5-1	TRBJ2-7	CASSLGQLLYEQYF	TGCGCCAGCAGCTTGGGGCAACTCCTATACGAGCAGTACTTC
NA	TRBD2	16	TRBV4-2	TRBJ2-1	CASSQGTSGRAYEQFF	TGTGCCAGCAGCCAGGGGACTAGCGGGAGGGCCTATGAGCAGTTCTTC
few	NA	14	TRBV30	TRBJ2-3	CAWSVGLSTDTQYF	TGTGCCTGGAGTGTAGGTCTTAGCACAGATACGCAGTATTTT
NA	TRBD2	15	TRBV7-2	TRBJ2-5	CASSLPSGTKETQYF	TGTGCCAGCAGCTTACCGTCCGGGACTAAAGAGACCCAGTACTTC
NA	TRBD1	14	TRBV28	TRBJ2-3	CASQTGGMGDTQYF	TGTGCCAGTCAAACAGGGGGCATGGGAGATACGCAGTATTTT
few	NA	16	TRBV18	TRBJ1-6	CASSPLRSSYNSPLHF	TGTGCCAGCTCACCGCTAAGGAGCTCCTATAATTCACCCCTCCACTTT